The 4 T cell receptor beta chains listed next were all sequenced from one sample in a study of regulatory T cells in long-lasting Graves disease. The authors built TCR beta libraries using iRepertoire HTBI primers and Arm-PCR of CDR3 regions. TCRdb redid the calling of the multiplex PCR reads with MiXCR, one entry per CDR3 protein. The sample includes about 620,000 distinct CDR3 sequences, approximately 15% of them seen just once. This sample's time point: newly diagnosed GD, antithyroid drugs for less than 3 months. Generation of the TCR library employed RNA extracted from PBMCs. In addition, the sample was reused for a study of T cells in Graves' hyperthyroidism and ophthalmopathy.

The starting material was peripheral blood mononuclear cells (PBMCs), obtained at new diagnosis, from a patient treated with antithyroid drugs. The receptors were sampled from a woman in her twenties or thirties with Graves disease.

This clonotype was detected only a few times. V and J are TRBV7-2 and TRBJ2-1; TRBD2 matches 7 bases. The CDR3 has 14 amino acids. The germline V gene has CDR1 SGHTA and CDR2 FQGNSA. With 6 bases clipped from V and 8 bases from J, the junction kept 10 bases outside the gene matches. The CDR3 loop is CASRRGGDSHEQFF. DNA for the CDR3: TGTGCCAGCAGACGTGGGGGGGATTCTCATGAGCAGTTCTTC.

This clonotype was seen at least ten times. The chain links TRBV9 to TRBJ2-1, with 7 nucleotides matching TRBD2. The CDR3 covers 14 residues. Germline-derived CDR1 and CDR2 are SGDLS and YYNGEE. The junction had 7 bases not matched to a gene; V was cut back by 0 bases and J by 10 bases. Here the CDR3 DNA reads TGTGCCAGCAGCGTAGCGGGGGAGGGCCTGGAGCAGTTCTTC. Its translation is CASSVAGEGLEQFF.

The rearrangement uses TRBV9 and TRBJ1-2, with a possible D match to TRBD1 (5 bases). The V end was cut by 4 bases, the J end by 4 bases, with 8 bases between. CDR1 SGDLS and CDR2 YYNGEE come from the germline V gene. The CDR3 loop spans 12 amino acids. CDR3 bases: TGTGCCAGCAGCATCGGGACCTATGGCTACACCTTC. It is translated as CASSIGTYGYTF.

This clonotype showed up many times. The chain links TRBV2 to TRBJ1-4, with a weak D call TRBD1 (5 bases). The V end lost 4 bases, the J end lost 0 bases, and 12 bases lay between the germline ends. Germline assignment: CDR1 SNHLY and CDR2 FYNNEI. The CDR3 spans 16 residues. CDR3 coding DNA: TGTGCCAGCAGTGGGGGCAGTAGAGCAACTAATGAAAAACTGTTTTTT. Its translation is CASSGGSRATNEKLFF.